This is a list of T cell receptor beta chains from one sample in a study of CD8 T cells in ankylosing spondylitis. TCRdb independently ran MiXCR on the 5' RACE reads; one entry per CDR3 protein. In the table there are roughly 700,000 distinct CDR3 sequences, over 15% of which are singletons. The sequenced sample was blood, either unsorted or a sorted T cell fraction (not recorded which). These receptor sequences come from a male donor with ankylosing spondylitis. The CDR3 runs from the conserved cysteine through the conserved F or W. The order of the fields is V gene, CDR3 length, clone size, D gene, J gene, CDR3 protein, CDR3 DNA. The D gene is left open where the match is weak. Expanded clones are given a class, and other clones once, few, many or no size at all.

TRBV7-2	16	.	TRBD2	TRBJ2-1	CASSPVAGSSYNEQFF	TGTGCCAGCAGCCCGGTAGCGGGAAGCTCCTACAATGAGCAGTTCTTC
TRBV20-1	15	few	.	TRBJ2-7	CSASARTGGKYEQYF	TGCAGTGCTAGTGCTCGGACAGGAGGGAAATACGAGCAGTACTTC
TRBV10-2	14	few	.	TRBJ1-5	CASSEPNRASPQHF	TGCGCCAGCAGTGAACCAAACAGGGCATCGCCCCAGCATTTT
TRBV20-1	13	.	.	TRBJ2-7	CSAARDTGDEQYF	TGCAGTGCTGCTCGGGACACGGGCGACGAGCAGTACTTC
TRBV27	15	few	.	TRBJ1-1	CASSLSSRWNTEAFF	TGTGCCAGCAGTTTATCATCTAGATGGAACACTGAAGCTTTCTTT
TRBV25-1	18	.	.	TRBJ2-2	CASSGVSRGSVGTGELFF	TGTGCCAGCAGTGGGGTCTCCAGGGGTTCAGTGGGCACCGGGGAGCTGTTTTTT
TRBV12-3/TRBV12-4	12	.	.	TRBJ2-7	CASRARSPEQYF	TGTGCCAGCAGGGCCAGGTCTCCCGAGCAGTACTTC
TRBV5-1	15	.	.	TRBJ2-5	CASSLGLRIQETQYF	TGCGCCAGCAGCTTGGGATTAAGAATCCAAGAGACCCAGTACTTC
TRBV5-1	15	.	TRBD1	TRBJ1-1	CASSYRWTGNTEAFF	TGCGCCAGCAGCTACCGATGGACAGGGAACACTGAAGCTTTCTTT
TRBV5-6	14	few	.	TRBJ2-1	CASSDDFRGGEQFF	TGTGCCAGCAGCGACGATTTCAGGGGTGGGGAGCAGTTCTTC
TRBV13	15	.	.	TRBJ2-1	CASSTAGQSYNEQFF	TGTGCCAGCAGCACCGCGGGACAGTCCTACAATGAGCAGTTCTTC
TRBV10-3	15	few	TRBD1	TRBJ1-2	CAISDGGRGLYGYTF	TGTGCCATCAGTGATGGGGGCAGGGGGCTTTATGGCTACACCTTC
TRBV29-1	15	few	.	TRBJ2-7	CSVGGLNRPAGEQYF	TGCAGCGTTGGGGGGTTAAACAGGCCTGCGGGGGAGCAGTACTTC
TRBV29-1	14	.	TRBD1	TRBJ1-4	CSVRGTGGGEKLFF	TGCAGCGTTCGGGGGACAGGGGGGGGTGAAAAACTGTTTTTT
TRBV20-1	15	many	.	TRBJ2-1	CSARDDTTSYNEQFF	TGCAGTGCTAGAGATGACACCACCTCCTACAATGAGCAGTTCTTC
TRBV25-1	14	many	.	TRBJ1-1	CASIPTGKNTEAFF	TGTGCCAGCATCCCGACAGGAAAGAACACTGAAGCTTTCTTT
TRBV20-1	13	.	TRBD1	TRBJ2-7	CSASQGGYYEQYF	TGCAGTGCCAGTCAAGGGGGCTATTACGAGCAGTACTTC
TRBV10-3	16	many	.	TRBJ2-1	CAISELAGGPYNEQFF	TGTGCCATCAGTGAATTGGCGGGTGGACCCTACAATGAGCAGTTCTTC
TRBV20-1	12	few	.	TRBJ1-1	CSAWGGGTEAFF	TGCAGTGCCTGGGGGGGGGGCACTGAAGCTTTCTTT
TRBV4-1	16	.	TRBD2	TRBJ2-7	CASSQVPGGDTYEQYF	TGCGCCAGCAGCCAAGTCCCCGGGGGGGACACCTACGAGCAGTACTTC
TRBV12-3/TRBV12-4	15	many	TRBD1	TRBJ2-3	CASSKGQVHADTQYF	TGTGCCAGCAGTAAGGGACAGGTTCACGCAGATACGCAGTATTTT
TRBV7-8	14	many	.	TRBJ1-1	CASSRSLGETEAFF	TGTGCCAGCAGCCGTAGCCTTGGCGAAACTGAAGCTTTCTTT
TRBV30	14	few	.	TRBJ2-5	CAWSITGLGETQYF	TGTGCCTGGAGTATCACAGGGCTGGGGGAGACCCAGTACTTC
TRBV5-1	14	.	TRBD1	TRBJ1-2	CASSPGQGIYGYTF	TGCGCCAGCAGCCCCGGACAGGGGATCTATGGCTACACCTTC
TRBV29-1	16	once	.	TRBJ2-2	CSVEDRGRSNTGELFF	TGCAGCGTTGAAGATCGCGGCAGGTCCAACACCGGGGAGCTGTTTTTT
TRBV4-1	16	few	TRBD1	TRBJ1-2	CASSRERDRGDYGYTF	TGCGCCAGCAGCCGGGAAAGGGACAGGGGGGACTATGGCTACACCTTC
TRBV6-5	15	.	TRBD2	TRBJ2-7	CASSYSLSGELGQYF	TGTGCCAGCAGTTACAGCCTTAGCGGGGAATTGGGACAGTACTTC
TRBV2	15	once	.	TRBJ1-5	CASRIRTASNQPQHF	TGTGCCAGCAGGATCCGGACGGCCTCCAATCAGCCCCAGCATTTT